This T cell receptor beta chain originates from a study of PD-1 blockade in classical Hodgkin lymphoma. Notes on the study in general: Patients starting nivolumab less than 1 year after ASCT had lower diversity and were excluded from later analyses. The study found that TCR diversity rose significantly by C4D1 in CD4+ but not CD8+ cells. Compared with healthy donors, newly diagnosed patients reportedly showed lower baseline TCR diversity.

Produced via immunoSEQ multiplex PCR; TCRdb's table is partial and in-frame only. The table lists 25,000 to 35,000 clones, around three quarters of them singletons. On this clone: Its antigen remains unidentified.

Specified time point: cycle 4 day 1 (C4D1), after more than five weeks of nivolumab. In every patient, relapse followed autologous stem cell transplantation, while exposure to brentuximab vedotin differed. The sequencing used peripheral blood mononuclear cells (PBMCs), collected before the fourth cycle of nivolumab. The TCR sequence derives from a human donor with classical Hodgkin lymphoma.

The CDR3 sequence is CASSLKNTEAFF. In DNA, the CDR3 is TGTGCCAGCAGCTTAAAGAACACTGAAGCTTTCTTT. The V call is TRBV7-9, the J call TRBJ1-1; D remains ambiguous. Trimming removed 2 bases from V and 1 base from J, with 2 bases in between. The V gene's germline CDR1 is SEHNR and CDR2 FQNEAQ (reference sequence). The CDR3 runs 12 residues.